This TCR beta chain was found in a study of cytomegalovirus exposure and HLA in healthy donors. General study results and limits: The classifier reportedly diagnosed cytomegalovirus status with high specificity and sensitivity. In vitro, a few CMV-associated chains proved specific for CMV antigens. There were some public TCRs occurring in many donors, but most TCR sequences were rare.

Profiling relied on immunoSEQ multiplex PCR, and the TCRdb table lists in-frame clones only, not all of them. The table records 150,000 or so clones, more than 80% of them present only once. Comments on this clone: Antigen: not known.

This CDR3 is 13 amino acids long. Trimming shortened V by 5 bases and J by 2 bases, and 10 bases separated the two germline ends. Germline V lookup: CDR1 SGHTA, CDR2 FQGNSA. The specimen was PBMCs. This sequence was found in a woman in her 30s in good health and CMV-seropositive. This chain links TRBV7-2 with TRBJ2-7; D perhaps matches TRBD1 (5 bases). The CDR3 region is CASSPDRAYEQYF. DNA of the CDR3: TGTGCCAGCAGCCCTGACAGAGCCTACGAGCAGTACTTC.